Shown below are 18 T cell receptor beta chains from a single sample sequenced in a study of CD8 T cells in ankylosing spondylitis. TCRdb analysed the 5' RACE reads with MiXCR anew, one entry per CDR3 protein. The sample shows 380,000 or so distinct CDR3 sequences, roughly 22% of them seen only once. Sequenced material: blood, either unsorted or a sorted T cell fraction (not recorded which). Receptor source: a male donor with ankylosing spondylitis or in good health (not recorded which).

The chain carries TRBV12-3 or TRBV12-4 and TRBJ2-7; possibly TRBD1 for D (6 bases). Trimming took 3 bases from V and 5 from J, leaving 11 bases between them. The CDR3 is 13 amino acids. In DNA form, the CDR3 reads TGTGCCAGCAGTTTTGTGACAGGTAACGAGCAGTACTTC. Its protein is CASSFVTGNEQYF.

This clonotype appeared a few times. The V gene is TRBV7-2, the J gene TRBJ1-6, with 9 bases lining up with TRBD1. V was clipped by 4 bases and J by 10 bases; unmatched bases: 5. Germline-derived CDR1 and CDR2 are SGHTA and FQGNSA. CDR3 length: 14 amino acids. The CDR3 sequence is CASSSGQGYSPLHF. The CDR3 DNA sequence: TGTGCCAGCAGCTCGGGACAGGGCTACTCACCCCTCCACTTT.

The CDR3 sequence: CASSPRTGRLNTEAFF. Here the CDR3 DNA reads TGCGCCAGCAGCCCCCGGACAGGGCGCCTGAACACTGAAGCTTTCTTT. This rearrangement joins TRBV4-1 to TRBJ1-1; 8 nucleotides align to TRBD1. The CDR3 has 16 residues. The V gene's germline CDR1 is MGHRA and CDR2 YSYEKL. V gave up 4 bases and J gave up 0 bases; unmatched junction bases: 7.

This clonotype was observed a handful of times. The rearrangement uses TRBV4-1 and TRBJ2-7; D not resolved. The V end was cut by 3 bases, the J end by 7 bases, with 16 bases between. Germline V gives CDR1 MGHRA, CDR2 YSYEKL. The CDR3 consists of 14 residues. DNA for the CDR3: TGCGCCAGCAGCCAGACGGGCCGGATGGGAGAGCAGTACTTC. It encodes CASSQTGRMGEQYF.

This clonotype was observed a few times. The genes are TRBV15 and TRBJ2-5; D possibly corresponds to TRBD1 (6 bases). The CDR3 totals 15 residues. From germline, CDR1 is LNHNV and CDR2 YYDKDF (reference sequence). Trimming shortened V by 4 bases and J by 1 base, and 13 bases separated the two germline ends. The CDR3 DNA follows: TGTGCCACCAGCAACTATAACAGGGTCCAAGAGACCCAGTACTTC. Protein: CATSNYNRVQETQYF.

V and J are TRBV20-1 and TRBJ2-7, with D perhaps matching TRBD2 (6 bases). Trimming shortened V by 3 bases and J by 5 bases, and 17 bases separated the two germline ends. Germline V lookup: CDR1 DFQATT, CDR2 SNEGSKA (reference sequence). There are 14 residues in the CDR3. The CDR3 loop reads CSASQARGLHEQYF. CDR3 DNA: TGCAGTGCTAGTCAGGCGCGGGGTCTCCACGAGCAGTACTTC.

V usage is TRBV25-1 and J usage is TRBJ2-5; D possibly uses TRBD1 or TRBD2 (5 bases each). Germline V gene lookup returns CDR1 MGHDK and CDR2 SYGVNS. The CDR3 contains 13 residues. Trimming stripped 7 bases from V and 3 bases from J, with 12 bases between. The CDR3 sequence: CASNPLGEETQYF. CDR3 nucleotide sequence: TGTGCCAGCAACCCCTTGGGGGAAGAGACCCAGTACTTC.

In its sample, this clonotype was seen a few times. The chain carries TRBV5-1 and TRBJ1-1; possibly TRBD1 for D (6 bases). The CDR3 totals 15 residues. Trimming left V 0 bases short and J 2 bases short, with 11 bases between. Germline loops: CDR1 SGHRS, CDR2 YFSETQ. The CDR3 DNA is TGCGCCAGCAGCTTGGTCAGGGGATTTAACACTGAAGCTTTCTTT. Its protein is CASSLVRGFNTEAFF.

V and J are TRBV5-1 and TRBJ2-3; the D call may be TRBD1 or TRBD2 (6 bases each). CDR3 length equals 15 residues. Germline CDR1 is SGHRS and CDR2 is YFSETQ. V lost 1 base and J lost 2, with 11 bases in between. The CDR3 loop reads CASSLRGHNTDTQYF. In nucleotides, the CDR3 is TGCGCCAGCAGCTTGCGGGGGCATAACACAGATACGCAGTATTTT.

This clonotype showed up just a few times. The chain is built from TRBV12-3 or TRBV12-4 and TRBJ2-3; D gene unclear. V lost 5 bases and J 10 bases, leaving 13 bases between the germline ends. The CDR3 totals 12 residues. The CDR3 spells CASSRATEAQYF. The CDR3 DNA reads as TGTGCCAGCAGTCGGGCAACCGAGGCGCAGTATTTT.

This chain uses TRBV5-1 with TRBJ2-4; 10 nucleotides align to TRBD2. CDR1 is SGHRS, CDR2 YFSETQ, per germline. J lost 7 bases, V lost 0 bases, and 4 bases had no gene match. The CDR3 is 15 amino acids. The CDR3 DNA reads TGCGCCAGCAGCTTGGGGACTAGCGGTCGGAACATTCAGTACTTC. This codes for CASSLGTSGRNIQYF.

The CDR3 coding sequence is TGTGCCTGGAGTCACAGGGACCCGGGTGAGCAGTACTTC. This sequence encodes CAWSHRDPGEQYF. The chain couples TRBV30 to TRBJ2-7, with a tentative D call TRBD1 (6 bases). CDR3 length equals 13 residues. Per germline, CDR1 GTSNPN and CDR2 SVGIG (reference sequence). V lost 2 bases and J lost 7, with 15 bases in between.

The chain couples TRBV21-1 to TRBJ2-7; TRBD1, as called in the table, went unchecked against the DNA. TRBV21-1 is shown as a pseudogene. This CDR3 contains 16 residues. CDR3 bases: TGTGCCAGCAGCAAGGGCCTGGGACAGGGAGCCTACGAGCAGTACTTC. It codes for CASSKGLGQGAYEQYF.

The chain joins TRBV2 to TRBJ2-1, with 9 bases that match TRBD1. Trimming cost V 6 bases and J 5 bases; bases outside gene matches: 5. From germline, CDR1 is SNHLY and CDR2 FYNNEI. The CDR3 is made up of 14 amino acids. The CDR3 loop is CASRRTGVHNEQFF. The CDR3 bases are TGTGCCAGCAGAAGGACAGGGGTCCACAATGAGCAGTTCTTC.

The rearrangement joins TRBV3-1 to TRBJ2-7; D may be TRBD1 (7 bases). V lost 4 bases to trimming and J lost 3 bases, with 19 bases between them. The CDR3 covers 16 residues. Germline V gene lookup returns CDR1 LGHDT and CDR2 YNNKEL (reference sequence). The DNA for the CDR3 is TGTGCCAGCAGCCTAACCGGAAGACAGGGACTCTACGAGCAGTACTTC. Its protein product is CASSLTGRQGLYEQYF.

This clonotype was recorded a few times. The V call is TRBV20-1, the J call TRBJ1-5, with 8 bases that match TRBD1. There are 17 residues in the CDR3. V shed 4 bases, J shed 7 bases, and the junction held 18 bases outside the gene matches. The germline V gene encodes CDR1 DFQATT and CDR2 SNEGSKA (reference sequence). CDR3 protein: CSAKPSDRAQAAQPQHF. For the CDR3, the DNA is TGCAGTGCTAAACCTTCGGACAGGGCACAGGCTGCGCAGCCCCAGCATTTT.

This clonotype was recorded many times. CDR3 in amino acids: CASSYSYNEQFF. The DNA of the CDR3 is TGTGCCAGCAGTTACAGCTACAATGAGCAGTTCTTC. This chain joins TRBV28 and TRBJ2-1, with D unresolved. The CDR3 totals 12 residues. The ends were cut back, 4 bases at V and 3 bases at J, with 4 bases in the middle. Germline assignment: CDR1 MDHEN and CDR2 SYDVKM.

The chain couples TRBV27 to TRBJ2-1; the D gene is possibly TRBD1 (5 bases). V was clipped by 4 bases and J by 5 bases, with 15 bases between them. CDR3 size: 15 residues. Germline lookup yields CDR1 MNHEY and CDR2 SMNVEV (reference sequence). CDR3 sequence (DNA): TGTGCCAGCAGTTCCCGGACATACCTCAACAATGAGCAGTTCTTC. This translates into CASSSRTYLNNEQFF.